A single sample gave rise to the 32 T cell receptor beta chains below, sequenced in a study of T cell responses to AZD1222 COVID-19 vaccine. Clones were sequenced by immunoSEQ multiplex PCR, and TCRdb holds only the in-frame ones, with some missing. The profile shows about 120,000 clones, 85% to 90% of them singletons. Source: peripheral blood, taken on day 0 of AZD1222 vaccination. The receptors were sampled from an adult in good health.

The chain joins TRBV9 to TRBJ2-7; D gene ambiguous. In germline, CDR1 is SGDLS, CDR2 YYNGEE. The CDR3 sequence is 15 residues long. The V end lost 0 bases, the J end lost 0 bases, and 10 bases lay between the germline ends. CDR3 sequence (DNA): TGTGCCAGCAGCGTAGCTACCACCTCCTCCTACGAGCAGTACTTC. Translating gives CASSVATTSSYEQYF.

This clone was recorded once. The chain recombines TRBV5-1 with TRBJ2-1; TRBD2 agrees at 12 bases. V lost 4 bases and J lost 8; bases outside the gene matches: 7. CDR1 and CDR2 (germline): SGHRS, YFSETQ. CDR3 length equals 15 residues. The CDR3 loop is CASSILAGGIHEQFF. CDR3 DNA sequence: TGCGCCAGCAGCATACTAGCGGGGGGAATCCATGAGCAGTTCTTC.

This clone was seen a handful of times. V and J are TRBV19 and TRBJ1-5; TRBD1 matches at 9 bases. CDR1 LNHDA and CDR2 SQIVND come from the germline V gene (reference sequence). With V trimmed by 7 bases and J by 3 bases, 10 bases remained unmatched. The CDR3 is 16 amino acids. This CDR3 is CASKKPGQGDNQPQHF. The CDR3 DNA is TGTGCCAGTAAGAAACCGGGACAGGGAGACAATCAGCCCCAGCATTTT.

This clone showed up just a few times. V gene TRBV4-3 combines with J gene TRBJ1-5; the match to TRBD1 covers 8 bases. CDR1 and CDR2 (germline): LGHNA, YSLEER. With V trimmed by 0 bases and J by 9 bases, 13 bases remained unmatched. The CDR3 extends over 17 amino acids. This CDR3 reads CASSQELARDRPVPQHF. CDR3 nucleotides: TGCGCCAGCAGCCAAGAATTGGCCCGGGACAGGCCGGTGCCCCAGCATTTT.

The chain joins TRBV19 to TRBJ1-1; no clear D. The V gene's germline CDR1 is LNHDA and CDR2 SQIVND (reference sequence). Between the trimmed V and J ends, which lost 5 bases and 6 bases, there was a span of 10 bases. This CDR3 has 12 amino acids. CDR3 residues: CASSGWSPEAFF. In nucleotides, the CDR3 is TGTGCCAGTAGTGGCTGGAGTCCTGAAGCTTTCTTT.

The chain employs TRBV6-6 and TRBJ1-4, with TRBD1 as a possible D gene (5 bases). Trimming removed 7 bases from V and 0 bases from J, with 12 bases in between. The length of the CDR3 is 15 residues. Germline assignment: CDR1 MNHNY and CDR2 SVGAGI (reference sequence). The CDR3 DNA follows: TGTGCCAGCACAGGGTATACGGCAACTAATGAAAAACTGTTTTTT. Protein sequence: CASTGYTATNEKLFF.

The chain couples TRBV6-2 or TRBV6-3 to TRBJ1-5; D gene uncertain. The CDR3 is 17 amino acids. The germline V gene has CDR1 MNHEY and CDR2 SVGEGT. Trimming stripped 2 bases from V and 0 bases from J, with 14 bases between. This CDR3 is CASSYHRSPSSNQPQHF. CDR3 nucleotides: TGTGCCAGCAGTTACCACCGCAGCCCAAGTAGCAATCAGCCCCAGCATTTT.

V usage is TRBV30 and J usage is TRBJ2-7; D remains ambiguous. The CDR3 loop spans 12 amino acids. CDR1 and CDR2 from the germline V gene are GTSNPN and SVGIG (reference sequence). Deletions cut 3 bases from V and 8 bases from J, with 14 bases between. Here the CDR3 DNA reads TGTGCCTGGAGAAGAACCTGGGCGCAGCAGTACTTC. Protein: CAWRRTWAQQYF.

This chain connects TRBV10-3 to TRBJ2-1; tentatively, D is TRBD1 (6 bases). The CDR3 is 13 residues long. CDR1 and CDR2 (germline): ENHRY, SYGVKD. V was trimmed by 4 bases and J by 3 bases, leaving 7 bases between them. CDR3 amino acids: CAISGTDYNEQFF. The CDR3 nucleotides are TGTGCCATCAGTGGGACAGACTACAATGAGCAGTTCTTC.

This clone turned up a few times. DNA of the CDR3: TGTGCCAGCAGCCTACTAGCGTTAGAGACCCAGTACTTC. Amino acids: CASSLLALETQYF. V and J are TRBV3-1 (or the pseudogene TRBV3-2) and TRBJ2-5; 7 nucleotides line up with TRBD2. CDR1 and CDR2 from the germline V gene are LGHDT and YNNKEL (reference sequence). The length of the CDR3 is 13 residues. V trimming: 4 bases; J trimming: 4 bases; junction bases outside the gene matches: 3.

The chain carries TRBV7-9 and TRBJ2-6, with TRBD2 as a possible D gene (6 bases). The germline V gene has CDR1 SEHNR and CDR2 FQNEAQ (reference sequence). This CDR3 has 15 residues. V dropped 1 base and J dropped 3 bases, with 7 bases sitting between them. The CDR3 reads CASSLGRVGANVLTF. The CDR3 DNA follows: TGTGCCAGCAGCTTAGGGAGGGTTGGGGCCAACGTCCTGACTTTC.

The genes are TRBV2 and TRBJ2-7; no definite D call. Germline assignment: CDR1 SNHLY and CDR2 FYNNEI. The CDR3 sequence is 13 residues long. Trimming took 4 bases from V and 2 from J, leaving 9 bases between them. CDR3 nucleotides: TGTGCCAGCAGTGTTCTACAGACCTACGAGCAGTACTTC. Its translation is CASSVLQTYEQYF.

The chain employs TRBV13 and TRBJ1-3; unclear D gene. The germline V gene has CDR1 PRHDT and CDR2 FYEKMQ (reference sequence). This CDR3 contains 12 residues. The CDR3 bases are TGTGCAATGAGGGCCGCTTTTGACACCATATATTTT. The encoded protein is CAMRAAFDTIYF.

This clone was seen more than once but under ten times. This rearrangement joins TRBV19 to TRBJ1-4; 9 nucleotides line up with TRBD1. The CDR3 totals 14 residues. V trimming: 7 bases; J trimming: 8 bases; junction bases outside the gene matches: 8. CDR1 and CDR2 from the germline V gene are LNHDA and SQIVND (reference sequence). DNA of the CDR3: TGTGCCAGTACCGAGACAGGGGGAGGCGAAAAACTGTTTTTT. This gives the protein CASTETGGGEKLFF.

This clone was counted only a few times. The sample has other DNA sequences that encode this CDR3 too. The rearrangement joins TRBV3-1 (or the pseudogene TRBV3-2) to TRBJ2-7, with no clear D. Per the germline V gene, CDR1 is LGHDT and CDR2 is YNNKEL (reference sequence). The CDR3 has 11 amino acids. V dropped 1 base and J dropped 6 bases, with 4 bases sitting between them. The CDR3, as DNA: TGTGCCAGCAGCCAAGGGGGCGAGCAGTACTTC. Protein: CASSQGGEQYF.

The rearrangement links TRBV2 to TRBJ1-5, with a possible D match to TRBD1 (5 bases). Germline assignment: CDR1 SNHLY and CDR2 FYNNEI. This CDR3 is built from 13 residues. Trimming shortened V by 2 bases and J by 6 bases, and 8 bases separated the two germline ends. The CDR3 protein is CASSEKGTQPQHF. CDR3 bases: TGTGCCAGCAGTGAAAAGGGGACTCAGCCCCAGCATTTT.

V is TRBV10-2 and J is TRBJ1-6; TRBD1 might be the D (5 bases). The germline V and J ends were trimmed by 5 bases and 6 bases, with 14 bases remaining between them. From germline, CDR1 is WSHSY and CDR2 SAAADI. The CDR3 is made up of 15 amino acids. This CDR3 reads CASSSSTAGNSPLHF. In nucleotides, the CDR3 is TGCGCCAGCAGTTCATCGACAGCCGGTAATTCACCCCTCCACTTT.

The chain recombines TRBV7-9 with TRBJ1-1; D remains ambiguous. Trimming took 5 bases from V and 3 from J, leaving 13 bases between them. The CDR3 covers 14 residues. Germline loops: CDR1 SEHNR, CDR2 FQNEAQ (reference sequence). The CDR3 coding sequence is TGTGCCAGCAGCCCCGGCGGAGAGGACACTGAAGCTTTCTTT. It encodes CASSPGGEDTEAFF.

The chain carries TRBV11-3 and TRBJ1-4, with TRBD1 matching over 7 bases. J was trimmed by 3 bases and V by 5 bases; bases with no gene match: 6. This CDR3 region has 15 residues. Germline CDR1 SGHNT, CDR2 YENEEA. CDR3 bases: TGTGCCAGCAGCCCGAGGGACAGATCTAATGAAAAACTGTTTTTT. Protein sequence: CASSPRDRSNEKLFF.

In nucleotides, the CDR3 is TGTGCCAGCAGCTCGGAGACTTCGCGGGAGCAGTACTTC. Protein sequence: CASSSETSREQYF. V usage is TRBV7-9 and J usage is TRBJ2-7; no definite D call. The CDR3 is 13 amino acids. CDR1 and CDR2 from the germline V gene are SEHNR and FQNEAQ (reference sequence). Trimming removed 4 bases from V and 7 bases from J, with 14 bases in between.

The chain has TRBV29-1 and TRBJ1-2; D is perhaps TRBD1 (5 bases). The CDR3 is 12 residues long. V lost 4 bases and J lost 2, with 8 bases in between. Per germline, CDR1 SQVTM and CDR2 ANQGSEA. CDR3: CSVGDPNYGYTF. The CDR3 nucleotides are TGCAGCGTTGGGGACCCAAACTATGGCTACACCTTC.

J is TRBJ1-3 and V is TRBV12-3 or TRBV12-4; D is undetermined. The CDR3 is 11 residues long. V was pared by 7 bases and J by 0 bases, with 1 base between. CDR3 amino acids: CASNSGNTIYF. The CDR3 DNA reads TGTGCCAGCAACTCTGGAAACACCATATATTTT.

V usage is TRBV5-1 and J usage is TRBJ2-7, with 8 bases aligning to TRBD2. Unmatched junction bases numbered 8, after V lost 1 base and J lost 5 bases. CDR3 length: 15 amino acids. CDR1 and CDR2 (germline): SGHRS, YFSETQ. CDR3 sequence reads: CASSLNGGAGNEQYF. The CDR3 DNA reads TGCGCCAGCAGCTTGAACGGGGGGGCCGGGAACGAGCAGTACTTC.

The genes are TRBV5-4 and TRBJ2-3, with 9 bases aligning to TRBD2. Germline lookup yields CDR1 SGHNT and CDR2 YYREEE (reference sequence). The length of the CDR3 is 14 residues. Losses at the gene ends were 4 bases for V and 3 bases for J; bases not matched to a gene: 3. CDR3 sequence (DNA): TGTGCCAGCAGCGCGGGGGGGCGGACAGATACGCAGTATTTT. It yields the protein CASSAGGRTDTQYF.

The V call is TRBV2, the J call TRBJ2-7, with a weak D call TRBD1 (6 bases). CDR3 length: 15 residues. Trimming took off 7 bases at V and 1 base at J, with 17 bases between the two ends. Germline values: CDR1 SNHLY, CDR2 FYNNEI. The CDR3 here is CASNLGRDTSYEQYF. CDR3 in DNA: TGTGCCAGCAATCTGGGCAGGGACACTTCCTACGAGCAGTACTTC.

This clone has only a few counts. V and J are TRBV28 and TRBJ1-1; D possibly corresponds to TRBD1 (6 bases). Trimming left V 6 bases short and J 4 bases short, with 18 bases between. CDR1 is MDHEN and CDR2 is SYDVKM in the germline V gene. The CDR3 is made up of 15 amino acids. CDR3 in DNA: TGTGCCAGCAGCCGGGGGTGGGGGCGAAGCACTGAAGCTTTCTTT. Translating gives CASSRGWGRSTEAFF.

This rearrangement joins TRBV7-2 to TRBJ2-7; 9 positions match TRBD2. There are 14 residues in the CDR3. The V gene's germline CDR1 is SGHTA and CDR2 FQGNSA. J was trimmed by 7 bases and V by 5 bases; bases with no gene match: 9. Written as DNA, the CDR3 is TGTGCCAGCAGCGCACCGGGACTAGCTTTTGAGCAGTACTTC. It translates to CASSAPGLAFEQYF. Filled out from reference TRBV7-2 and TRBJ2-7, the complete variable domain reads GAGVSQSPSNKVTEKGKDVELRCDPISGHTALYWYRQSLGQGLEFLIYFQGNSAPDKSGLPSDRFSAERTGGSVSTLTIQRTQQEDSAVYLCASSAPGLAFEQYFGPGTRLTVT.

The chain joins TRBV12-3 or TRBV12-4 to TRBJ2-5; D is ambiguous. V lost 3 bases, J lost 5 bases, and 10 bases lay in between. The CDR3 contains 13 residues. As DNA, the CDR3 is TGTGCCAGCAGTTTCAACTTAGGGGAGACCCAGTACTTC. Its translation is CASSFNLGETQYF.

The chain combines TRBV7-2 with TRBJ2-5, with 8 nucleotides matching TRBD1. The J segment lost 7 bases and the V segment lost 4 bases, leaving 8 bases of the junction unmatched. Germline lookup yields CDR1 SGHTA and CDR2 FQGNSA. The CDR3 runs 14 residues. The CDR3 reads CASSSGQAARTQYF. The DNA of the CDR3 is TGTGCCAGCAGCTCGGGACAGGCCGCCCGGACCCAGTACTTC.

The V and J genes are TRBV6-5 and TRBJ1-2, with TRBD1 as a possible D gene (5 bases). CDR3 length: 13 residues. The germline V gene has CDR1 MNHEY and CDR2 SVGAGI. Trimming cost V 6 bases and J 7 bases, with 15 bases left between them. The CDR3 bases are TGTGCCAGCAGGCAGGGAGGAGAGGTTGGCTACACCTTC. Amino acid sequence: CASRQGGEVGYTF.

The gene calls are TRBV27 and TRBJ1-3; D is ambiguous. CDR1 and CDR2 from the germline V gene are MNHEY and SMNVEV (reference sequence). The V end lost 6 bases, the J end lost 0 bases, and 9 bases lay between the germline ends. The CDR3 extends over 14 amino acids. DNA of the CDR3: TGTGCCAGCAGGGATTTAAGCTCTGGAAACACCATATATTTT. Protein sequence: CASRDLSSGNTIYF.

The rearrangement links TRBV7-8 to TRBJ2-3; 9 nucleotides line up with TRBD1. The CDR3 sequence is 15 residues long. Unmatched junction bases numbered 6, after V lost 4 bases and J lost 4 bases. CDR1 is SGHVS, CDR2 FQNEAQ, per germline. The CDR3 reads CASSSVRDRADTQYF. For the CDR3, the DNA is TGTGCCAGCAGCTCCGTCAGGGACAGGGCAGATACGCAGTATTTT.